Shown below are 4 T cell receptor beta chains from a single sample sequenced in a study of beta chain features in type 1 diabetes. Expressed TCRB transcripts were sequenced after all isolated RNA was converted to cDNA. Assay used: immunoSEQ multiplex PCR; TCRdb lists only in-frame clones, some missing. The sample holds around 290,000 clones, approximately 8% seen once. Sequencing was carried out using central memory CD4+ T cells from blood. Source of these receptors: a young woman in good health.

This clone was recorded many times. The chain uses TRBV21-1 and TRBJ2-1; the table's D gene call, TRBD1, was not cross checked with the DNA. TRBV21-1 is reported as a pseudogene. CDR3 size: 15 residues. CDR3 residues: CASSIQGNTYNEQFF. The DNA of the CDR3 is TGTGCCAGCAGCATTCAGGGGAATACCTACAATGAGCAGTTCTTC.

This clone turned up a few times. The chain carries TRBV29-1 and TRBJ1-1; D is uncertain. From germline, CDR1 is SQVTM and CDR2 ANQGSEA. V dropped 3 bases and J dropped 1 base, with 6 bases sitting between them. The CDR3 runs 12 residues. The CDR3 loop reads CSVEDPNTEAFF. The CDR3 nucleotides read TGCAGCGTTGAGGACCCGAACACTGAAGCTTTCTTT.

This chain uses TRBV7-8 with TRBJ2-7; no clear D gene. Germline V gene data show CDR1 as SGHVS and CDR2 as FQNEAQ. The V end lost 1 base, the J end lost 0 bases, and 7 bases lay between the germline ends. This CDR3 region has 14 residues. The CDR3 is CASSLGGDSYEQYV. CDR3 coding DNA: TGTGCCAGCAGCTTAGGTGGGGACTCCTACGAGCAGTACGTC.

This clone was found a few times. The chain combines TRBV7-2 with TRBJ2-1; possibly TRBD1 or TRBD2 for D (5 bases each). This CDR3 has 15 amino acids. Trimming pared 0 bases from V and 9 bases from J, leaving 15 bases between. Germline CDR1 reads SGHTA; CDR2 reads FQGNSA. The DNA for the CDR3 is TGTGCCAGCAGCTTAGCGTCCGCGCTCGGGACTGAGCAGTTCTTC. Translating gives CASSLASALGTEQFF.